This is a list of T cell receptor beta chains from one sample in a study of shared clonotypes between healthy human individuals. Generated by immunoSEQ multiplex PCR, the TCRdb table keeps only in-frame clones and is missing some. The sample lists under 200,000 clones, over 85% occurring once. The material sequenced was naive CD4+ T cells sorted from blood. The source of these receptors is a woman in her thirties in good health. CDR3s include the opening cysteine and the closing phenylalanine or tryptophan. D genes are given only for firm matches. Not every row has a clone size; where given, it reads once, few, many or a size class.

J | V | size | D | CDR3 | DNA
TRBJ1-2 | TRBV5-1 | - | - | CASSLRPQPRQELNYGYTF | TGCGCCAGCAGCTTGAGACCGCAGCCAAGGCAGGAGCTTAACTATGGCTACACCTTC
TRBJ2-7 | TRBV7-2 | - | TRBD2 | CASTQGGRASYEQYF | TGTGCCAGCACCCAAGGCGGGAGGGCCTCCTACGAGCAGTACTTC
TRBJ2-6 | TRBV18 | - | - | CASSPDYSGANVLTF | TGTGCCAGCTCACCAGACTACTCTGGGGCCAACGTCCTGACTTTC
TRBJ2-2 | TRBV5-1 | once | TRBD1 | CASRQGAIGELFF | TGCGCCAGCAGACAGGGGGCGATCGGGGAGCTGTTTTTT
TRBJ2-7 | TRBV5-4 | - | TRBD1 | CASSGGQGPYEQYF | TGTGCCAGCAGCGGGGGACAGGGGCCCTACGAGCAGTACTTC
TRBJ2-1 | TRBV9 | once | - | CASSVGGKQFF | TGTGCCAGCAGCGTAGGGGGTAAGCAGTTCTTC
TRBJ2-3 | TRBV7-9 | - | TRBD2 | CASSPGASGIYTDTQYF | TGTGCCAGCAGCCCAGGAGCTAGCGGGATATACACAGATACGCAGTATTTT
TRBJ2-5 | TRBV10-3 | - | - | CAIGTPPYF | TGTGCCATCGGGACACCTCCCTACTTC
TRBJ1-5 | TRBV19 | - | - | CASSMRYNQPQHF | TGTGCCAGTAGTATGAGGTACAATCAGCCCCAGCATTTT
TRBJ2-7 | TRBV28 | - | - | CASSLNYEQYF | TGTGCCAGCAGTTTAAATTACGAGCAGTACTTC
TRBJ2-7 | TRBV11-1 | once | TRBD2 | CASSLQAGVSYEQYF | TGTGCCAGCAGCTTACAAGCGGGAGTATCCTACGAGCAGTACTTC
TRBJ2-7 | TRBV14 | - | - | CASSQRLGPTSYEQYF | TGTGCCAGCAGCCAGCGATTGGGACCGACCTCCTACGAGCAGTACTTC
TRBJ2-7 | TRBV6-5 | - | TRBD1 | CASYGQGTYEQYF | TGTGCCAGCTACGGACAGGGAACCTACGAGCAGTACTTC
TRBJ2-7 | TRBV4-2 | - | TRBD2 | CASSQAAKISGSATYEQYF | TGTGCCAGCAGCCAGGCAGCGAAGATAAGCGGGAGCGCGACCTACGAGCAGTACTTC
TRBJ1-3 | TRBV5-4 | - | TRBD1 | CASSNGQVGNTIYF | TGTGCCAGCAGCAACGGACAGGTGGGAAACACCATATATTTT
TRBJ1-2 | TRBV6-6 | - | - | CASSDINYGYTF | TGTGCCAGCAGTGATATTAACTATGGCTACACCTTC
TRBJ2-7 | TRBV5-1 | - | TRBD1 | CASSFGQGSHEQYF | TGCGCCAGCAGCTTCGGACAGGGATCCCACGAGCAGTACTTC
TRBJ2-3 | TRBV23-1 | - | TRBD2 | CASSQAGGEGDTQYF | TGCGCCAGCAGTCAAGCTGGGGGGGAAGGAGATACGCAGTATTTT
TRBJ2-1 | TRBV4-1 | - | TRBD2 | CATSLGVAGGYNEQFF | TGCGCCACCTCCCTAGGTGTCGCGGGAGGCTACAATGAGCAGTTCTTC
TRBJ1-5 | TRBV5-8 | - | TRBD1 | CASSLAAGTDSNQPQHF | TGTGCCAGCAGCTTAGCCGCCGGGACAGATAGCAATCAGCCCCAGCATTTT
TRBJ2-3 | TRBV7-2 | - | TRBD2 | CASSLWTSGDTQYF | TGTGCCAGCAGCCTTTGGACTAGCGGGGATACGCAGTATTTT
TRBJ2-7 | TRBV28 | - | - | CASSRPWFEQYF | TGTGCCAGCAGTCGCCCTTGGTTCGAGCAGTACTTC
TRBJ1-6 | TRBV5-4 | - | - | CASSKDSPLHF | TGTGCCAGCAGCAAAGATTCACCCCTCCACTTT
TRBJ1-1 | TRBV19 | - | - | CASYPRENTEAFF | TGTGCCAGTTATCCGAGGGAGAACACTGAAGCTTTCTTT
TRBJ1-1 | TRBV5-1 | - | TRBD1 | CASSVPGTGRTEAFF | TGCGCCAGCAGCGTACCCGGGACAGGGAGGACTGAAGCTTTCTTT
TRBJ1-1 | TRBV20-1 | - | - | CSASRGEAFF | TGCAGTGCTAGTCGGGGGGAAGCTTTCTTT
TRBJ2-3 | TRBV19 | - | - | CASSIAGAPTDTQYF | TGTGCCAGTAGTATTGCGGGGGCCCCCACAGATACGCAGTATTTT
TRBJ2-3 | TRBV18 | - | TRBD2 | CASSPPREGRTDTQYF | TGTGCCAGCTCACCACCGCGGGAGGGCCGTACAGATACGCAGTATTTT
TRBJ2-7 | TRBV19 | - | TRBD2 | CANSGLAVPYEQYF | TGTGCCAATTCGGGACTAGCGGTGCCCTACGAGCAGTACTTC
TRBJ2-1 | TRBV2 | - | TRBD2 | CASLTSGYNEQFF | TGTGCCAGCCTGACTAGCGGCTACAATGAGCAGTTCTTC
TRBJ2-1 | TRBV18 | - | TRBD1 | CASSPGTGYNEQFF | TGTGCCAGCTCCCCCGGGACAGGGTACAATGAGCAGTTCTTC
TRBJ2-7 | TRBV6-6 | - | TRBD1 | CASRKQGQGGEQYF | TGTGCCAGCAGGAAACAGGGACAGGGTGGCGAGCAGTACTTC
TRBJ2-2 | TRBV11-2 | - | - | CASSSTGEGTGELFF | TGTGCCAGCAGCTCGACAGGGGAGGGAACCGGGGAGCTGTTTTTT
TRBJ2-7 | TRBV28 | - | - | CASMRVVSYEQYF | TGTGCCAGCATGAGGGTTGTGTCCTACGAGCAGTACTTC
TRBJ2-3 | TRBV29-1 | - | TRBD2 | CSARLASSTDTQYF | TGCAGCGCGAGACTAGCGTCTAGCACAGATACGCAGTATTTT
TRBJ1-3 | TRBV5-1 | few | - | CASSSGLGGNTIYF | TGCGCCAGCAGCTCAGGGCTAGGCGGAAACACCATATATTTT
TRBJ2-7 | TRBV11-2 | - | - | CASSSLGRGSLPYEQYF | TGTGCCAGCAGCTCTTTGGGGAGGGGGTCCCTTCCCTACGAGCAGTACTTC
TRBJ1-2 | TRBV28 | - | - | CASSFGDIYGYTF | TGTGCCAGCAGTTTTGGGGATATCTATGGCTACACCTTC
TRBJ2-5 | TRBV5-1 | - | TRBD1 | CASSFRDRVVETQYF | TGCGCCAGCAGCTTCCGGGACAGGGTAGTGGAGACCCAGTACTTC
TRBJ1-5 | TRBV28 | - | - | CASSSGQPSNQPQHF | TGTGCCAGCAGCTCTGGACAGCCTAGCAATCAGCCCCAGCATTTT
TRBJ2-7 | TRBV28 | few | - | CASSGQVLREQYF | TGTGCCAGCAGCGGGCAGGTCCTCCGCGAGCAGTACTTC
TRBJ1-4 | TRBV28 | - | - | CASSPVGWGNEKLFF | TGTGCCAGCAGCCCGGTGGGGTGGGGGAATGAAAAACTGTTTTTT
TRBJ1-2 | TRBV4-2 | - | - | CASSQLLRGTNYGYTF | TGTGCCAGCAGCCAATTGTTGAGAGGGACGAACTATGGCTACACCTTC
TRBJ1-3 | TRBV9 | - | - | CASSVMGTGNTIYF | TGTGCCAGCAGCGTAATGGGTACTGGAAACACCATATATTTT
TRBJ2-7 | TRBV28 | - | - | CATTPGLYEQYF | TGTGCCACCACGCCGGGTCTCTACGAGCAGTACTTC
TRBJ2-5 | TRBV11-2 | - | TRBD2 | CASSPRTSGGQETQYF | TGTGCCAGCAGCCCGAGGACTAGCGGAGGCCAAGAGACCCAGTACTTC
TRBJ2-7 | TRBV6-1 | - | - | CASSEFGGVVGEQYF | TGTGCCAGCAGTGAATTCGGAGGGGTGGTGGGCGAGCAGTACTTC
TRBJ2-5 | TRBV29-1 | - | TRBD1 | CSVGQGLETQYF | TGCAGCGTTGGACAGGGTTTGGAGACCCAGTACTTC
TRBJ2-3 | TRBV2 | - | - | CASSDWGAGTDTQYF | TGTGCCAGCAGTGATTGGGGTGCCGGCACAGATACGCAGTATTTT
TRBJ2-7 | TRBV2 | - | TRBD2 | CASSEGREGFYEQYF | TGTGCCAGCAGTGAAGGTCGGGAGGGGTTCTACGAGCAGTACTTC